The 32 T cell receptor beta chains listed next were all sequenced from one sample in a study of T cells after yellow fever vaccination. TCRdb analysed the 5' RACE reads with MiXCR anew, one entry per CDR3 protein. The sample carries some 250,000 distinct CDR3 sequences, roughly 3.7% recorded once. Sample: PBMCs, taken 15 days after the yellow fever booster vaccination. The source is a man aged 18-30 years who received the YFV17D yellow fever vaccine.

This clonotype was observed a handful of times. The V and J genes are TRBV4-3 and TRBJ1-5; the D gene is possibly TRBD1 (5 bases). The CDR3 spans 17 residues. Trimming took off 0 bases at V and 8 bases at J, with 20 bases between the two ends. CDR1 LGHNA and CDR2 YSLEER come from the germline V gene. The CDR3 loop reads CASSQDRGAAGSEPQHF. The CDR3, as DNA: TGCGCCAGCAGCCAAGATCGGGGCGCGGCAGGGTCAGAGCCCCAGCATTTT.

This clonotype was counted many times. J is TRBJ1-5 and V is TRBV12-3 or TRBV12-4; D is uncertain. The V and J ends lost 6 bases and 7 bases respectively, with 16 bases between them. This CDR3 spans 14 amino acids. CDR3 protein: CASSSTDPGQPQHF. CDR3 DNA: TGTGCCAGCAGCTCAACGGACCCCGGGCAGCCCCAGCATTTT.

CDR3 DNA sequence: TGCAGTGCTAATCCCCCCACAGCAACCACAGATACGCAGTATTTT. It is translated as CSANPPTATTDTQYF. The genes are TRBV20-1 and TRBJ2-3; D call uncertain. The CDR3 contains 15 residues. CDR1 is DFQATT and CDR2 is SNEGSKA in the germline V gene (reference sequence). V lost 4 bases and J 2 bases, leaving 16 bases between the germline ends.

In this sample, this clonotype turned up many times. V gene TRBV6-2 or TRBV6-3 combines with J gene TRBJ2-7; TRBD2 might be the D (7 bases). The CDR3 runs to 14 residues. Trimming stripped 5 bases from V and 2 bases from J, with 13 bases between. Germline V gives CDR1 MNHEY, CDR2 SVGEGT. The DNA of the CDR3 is TGTGCCAGCAGTCCTCTGGGGGGGCCCTACGAGCAGTACTTC. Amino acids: CASSPLGGPYEQYF.

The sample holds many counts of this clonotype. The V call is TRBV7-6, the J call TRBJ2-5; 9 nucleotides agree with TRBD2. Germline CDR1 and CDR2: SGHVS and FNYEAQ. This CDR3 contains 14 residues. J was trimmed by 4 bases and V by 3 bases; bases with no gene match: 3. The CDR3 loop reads CASSFRSGRETQYF. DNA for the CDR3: TGTGCCAGCAGCTTTCGTAGCGGGAGAGAGACCCAGTACTTC.

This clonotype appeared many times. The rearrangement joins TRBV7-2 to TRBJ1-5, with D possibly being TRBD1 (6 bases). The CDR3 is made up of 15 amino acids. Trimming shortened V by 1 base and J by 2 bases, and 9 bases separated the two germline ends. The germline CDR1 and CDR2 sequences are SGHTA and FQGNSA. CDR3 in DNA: TGTGCCAGCAGCTTAGGGGACACCCGCAATCAGCCCCAGCATTTT. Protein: CASSLGDTRNQPQHF.

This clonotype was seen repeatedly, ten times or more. As DNA, the CDR3 is TGCGCCAGCAGCTTTGGAGCCCCCACTGAAGCTTTCTTT. This encodes CASSFGAPTEAFF. The chain is built from TRBV5-1 and TRBJ1-1; D remains unclear. The ends were cut back, 2 bases at V and 4 bases at J, with 9 bases in the middle. CDR1 is SGHRS and CDR2 is YFSETQ in the germline V gene. This CDR3 contains 13 residues.

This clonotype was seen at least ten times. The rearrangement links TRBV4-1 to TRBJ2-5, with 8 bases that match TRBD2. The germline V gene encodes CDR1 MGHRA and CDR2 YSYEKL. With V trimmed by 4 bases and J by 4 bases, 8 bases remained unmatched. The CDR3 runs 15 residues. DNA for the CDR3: TGCGCCAGCAGCCCGGCGGGGGGCCGAGGAGAGACCCAGTACTTC. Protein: CASSPAGGRGETQYF.

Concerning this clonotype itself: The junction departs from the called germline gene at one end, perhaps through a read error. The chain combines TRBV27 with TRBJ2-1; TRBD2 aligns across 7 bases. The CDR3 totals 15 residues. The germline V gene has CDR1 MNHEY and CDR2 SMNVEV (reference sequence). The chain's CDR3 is CASSLERGVSNKQFF. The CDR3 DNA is TGTGCCAGCAGTTTAGAACGGGGGGTGTCCAATAAGCAGTTCTTC.

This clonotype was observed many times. For the CDR3, the DNA is TGTGCCAGCAGCTCCGGGACTAGCTTAAACAATGAGCAGTTCTTC. Protein product: CASSSGTSLNNEQFF. V gene TRBV5-4 combines with J gene TRBJ2-1, with 9 bases matching TRBD2. From germline, CDR1 is SGHNT and CDR2 YYREEE (reference sequence). The CDR3 sequence is 15 residues long. With V trimmed by 3 bases and J by 5 bases, 6 bases remained unmatched.

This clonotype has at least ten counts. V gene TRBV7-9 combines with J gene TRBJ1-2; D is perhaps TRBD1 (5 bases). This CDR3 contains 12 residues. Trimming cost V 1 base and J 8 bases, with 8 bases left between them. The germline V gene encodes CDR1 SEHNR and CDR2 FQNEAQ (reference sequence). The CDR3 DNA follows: TGTGCCAGCAGCTTAGGGGGCGGCGGCTACACCTTC. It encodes CASSLGGGGYTF.

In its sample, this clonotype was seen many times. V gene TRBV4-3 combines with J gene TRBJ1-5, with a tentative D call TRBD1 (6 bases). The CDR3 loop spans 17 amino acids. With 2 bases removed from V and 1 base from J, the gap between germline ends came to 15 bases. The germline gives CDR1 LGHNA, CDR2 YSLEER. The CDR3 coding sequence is TGCGCCAGCAGCCAATGGATCGGGGGGCTAAGCAATCAGCCCCAGCATTTT. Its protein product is CASSQWIGGLSNQPQHF.

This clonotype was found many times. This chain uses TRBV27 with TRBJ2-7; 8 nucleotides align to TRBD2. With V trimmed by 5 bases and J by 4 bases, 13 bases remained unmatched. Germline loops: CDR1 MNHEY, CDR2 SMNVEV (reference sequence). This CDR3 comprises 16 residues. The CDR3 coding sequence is TGTGCCAGCAGTCCAAGCGGGGGCAGGGCCCCGTACGAGCAGTACTTC. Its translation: CASSPSGGRAPYEQYF.

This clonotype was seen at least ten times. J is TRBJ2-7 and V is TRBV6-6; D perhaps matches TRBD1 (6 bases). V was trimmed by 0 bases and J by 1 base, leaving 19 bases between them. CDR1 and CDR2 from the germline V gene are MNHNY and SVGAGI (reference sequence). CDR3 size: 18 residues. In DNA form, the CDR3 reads TGTGCCAGCAGTTACTCCGTGGACAGTTTGCAAATATCCTACGAGCAGTACTTC. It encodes CASSYSVDSLQISYEQYF.

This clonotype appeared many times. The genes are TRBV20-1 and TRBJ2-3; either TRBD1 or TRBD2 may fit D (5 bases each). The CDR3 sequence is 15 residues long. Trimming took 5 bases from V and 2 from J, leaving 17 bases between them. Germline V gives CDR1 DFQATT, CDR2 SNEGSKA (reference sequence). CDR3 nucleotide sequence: TGCAGTGCTGGTAACCCGACCGGGACCACAGATACGCAGTATTTT. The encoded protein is CSAGNPTGTTDTQYF.

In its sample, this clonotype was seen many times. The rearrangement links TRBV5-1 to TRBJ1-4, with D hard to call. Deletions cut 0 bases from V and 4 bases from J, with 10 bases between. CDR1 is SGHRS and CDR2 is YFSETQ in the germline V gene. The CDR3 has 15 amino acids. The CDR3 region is CASSLAGQDNEKLFF. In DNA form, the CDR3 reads TGCGCCAGCAGCTTGGCTGGGCAAGATAATGAAAAACTGTTTTTT.

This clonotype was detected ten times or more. The CDR3 region has the DNA TGTGCCAGCAGCTTGGAATGGACAGGGGATACGCAGTATTTT. This codes for CASSLEWTGDTQYF. The V gene is TRBV5-5, the J gene TRBJ2-3, with 8 bases lining up with TRBD1. The CDR3 runs to 14 residues. V trimming: 0 bases; J trimming: 6 bases; junction bases outside the gene matches: 3. Germline values: CDR1 SGHKS, CDR2 YYEKEE (reference sequence). Filled out from reference TRBV5-5 and TRBJ2-3, the complete variable domain reads DAGVTQSPTHLIKTRGQQVTLRCSPISGHKSVSWYQQVLGQGPQFIFQYYEKEERGRGNFPDRFSARQFPNYSSELNVNALLLGDSALYLCASSLEWTGDTQYFGPGTRLTVL.

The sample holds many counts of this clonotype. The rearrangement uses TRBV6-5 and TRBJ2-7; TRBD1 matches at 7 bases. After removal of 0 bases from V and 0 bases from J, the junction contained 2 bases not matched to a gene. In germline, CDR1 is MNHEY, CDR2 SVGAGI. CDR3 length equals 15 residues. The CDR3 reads CASSYSTGSSYEQYF. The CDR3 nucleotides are TGTGCCAGCAGTTACTCGACAGGGAGCTCCTACGAGCAGTACTTC.

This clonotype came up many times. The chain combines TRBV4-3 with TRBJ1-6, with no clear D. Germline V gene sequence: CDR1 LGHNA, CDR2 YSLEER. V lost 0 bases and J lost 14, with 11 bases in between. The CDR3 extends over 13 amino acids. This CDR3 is CASSQDLGITLHF. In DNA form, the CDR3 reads TGCGCCAGCAGCCAAGATCTCGGGATAACCCTCCACTTT.

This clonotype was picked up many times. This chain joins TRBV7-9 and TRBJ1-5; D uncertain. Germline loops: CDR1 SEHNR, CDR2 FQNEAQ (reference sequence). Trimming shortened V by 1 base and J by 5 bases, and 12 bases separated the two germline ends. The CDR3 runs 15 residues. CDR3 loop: CASSLDGWGDQPQHF. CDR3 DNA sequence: TGTGCCAGCAGCTTAGACGGTTGGGGAGATCAGCCCCAGCATTTT.

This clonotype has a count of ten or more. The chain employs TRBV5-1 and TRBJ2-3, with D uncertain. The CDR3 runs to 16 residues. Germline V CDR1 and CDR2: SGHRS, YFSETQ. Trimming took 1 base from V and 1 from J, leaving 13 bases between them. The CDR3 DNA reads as TGCGCCAGCAGCTTGTGGGTTACCAGTTGCACAGATACGCAGTATTTT. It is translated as CASSLWVTSCTDTQYF.

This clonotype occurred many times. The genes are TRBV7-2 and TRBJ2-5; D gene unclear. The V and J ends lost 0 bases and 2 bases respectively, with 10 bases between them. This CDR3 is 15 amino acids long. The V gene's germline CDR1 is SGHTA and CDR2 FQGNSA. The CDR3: CASSLALVPQETQYF. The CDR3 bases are TGTGCCAGCAGCTTAGCGCTAGTTCCTCAAGAGACCCAGTACTTC.

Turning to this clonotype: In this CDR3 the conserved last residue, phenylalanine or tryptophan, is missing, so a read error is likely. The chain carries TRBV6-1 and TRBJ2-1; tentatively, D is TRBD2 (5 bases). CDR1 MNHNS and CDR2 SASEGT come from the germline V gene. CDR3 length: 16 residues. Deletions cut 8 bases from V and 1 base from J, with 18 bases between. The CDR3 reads CASGGLGLGSYNEQFL. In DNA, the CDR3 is TGTGCCAGCGGAGGCCTCGGACTGGGTTCCTACAATGAGCAGTTCTTG.

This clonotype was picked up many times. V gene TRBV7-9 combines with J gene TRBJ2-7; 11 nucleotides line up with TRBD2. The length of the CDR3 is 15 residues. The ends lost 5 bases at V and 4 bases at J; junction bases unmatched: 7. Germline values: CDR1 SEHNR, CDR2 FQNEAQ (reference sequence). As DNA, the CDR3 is TGTGCCAGCAGCCAAACTAGCGGGGGAGTTTACGAGCAGTACTTC. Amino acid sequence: CASSQTSGGVYEQYF.

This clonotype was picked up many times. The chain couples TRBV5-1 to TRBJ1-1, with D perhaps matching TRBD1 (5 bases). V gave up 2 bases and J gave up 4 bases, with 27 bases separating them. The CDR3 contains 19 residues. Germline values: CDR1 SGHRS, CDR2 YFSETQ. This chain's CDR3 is CASSFLEGGGIIRSTEAFF. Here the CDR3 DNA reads TGCGCCAGCAGCTTCTTAGAGGGCGGGGGTATCATCAGAAGCACTGAAGCTTTCTTT. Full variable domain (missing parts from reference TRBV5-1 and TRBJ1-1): KAGVTQTPRYLIKTRGQQVTLSCSPISGHRSVSWYQQTPGQGLQFLFEYFSETQRNKGNFPGRFSGRQFSNSRSEMNVSTLELGDSALYLCASSFLEGGGIIRSTEAFFGQGTRLTVV.

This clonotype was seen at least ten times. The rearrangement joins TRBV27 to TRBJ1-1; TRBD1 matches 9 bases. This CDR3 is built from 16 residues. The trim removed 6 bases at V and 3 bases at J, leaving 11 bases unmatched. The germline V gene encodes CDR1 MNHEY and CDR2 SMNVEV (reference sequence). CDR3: CASSTTGGGWYTEAFF. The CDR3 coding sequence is TGTGCCAGCAGCACTACAGGGGGCGGATGGTACACTGAAGCTTTCTTT.

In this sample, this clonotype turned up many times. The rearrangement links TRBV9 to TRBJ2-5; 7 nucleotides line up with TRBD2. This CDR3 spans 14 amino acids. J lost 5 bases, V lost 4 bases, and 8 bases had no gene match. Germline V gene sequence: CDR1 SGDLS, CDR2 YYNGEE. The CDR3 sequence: CASSPGLSGETQYF. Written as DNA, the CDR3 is TGTGCCAGCAGCCCGGGACTATCGGGGGAGACCCAGTACTTC.

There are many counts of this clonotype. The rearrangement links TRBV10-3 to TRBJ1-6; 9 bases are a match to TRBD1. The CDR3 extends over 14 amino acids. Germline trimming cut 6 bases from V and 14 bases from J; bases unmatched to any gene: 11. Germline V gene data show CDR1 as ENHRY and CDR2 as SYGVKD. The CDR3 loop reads CAIRAGTGPLTLHF. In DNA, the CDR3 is TGTGCCATCAGAGCCGGGACAGGGCCTTTAACCCTCCACTTT.

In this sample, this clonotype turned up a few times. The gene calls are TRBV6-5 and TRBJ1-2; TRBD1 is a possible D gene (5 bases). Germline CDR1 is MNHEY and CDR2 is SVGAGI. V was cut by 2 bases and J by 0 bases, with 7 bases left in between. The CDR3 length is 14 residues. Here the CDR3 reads CASSYAQANYGYTF. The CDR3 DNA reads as TGTGCCAGCAGTTACGCACAGGCTAACTATGGCTACACCTTC.

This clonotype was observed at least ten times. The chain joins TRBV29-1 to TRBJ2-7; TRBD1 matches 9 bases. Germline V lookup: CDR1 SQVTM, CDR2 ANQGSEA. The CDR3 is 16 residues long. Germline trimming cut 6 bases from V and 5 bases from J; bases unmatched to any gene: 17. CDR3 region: CSVQTGGTYPSDEQYF. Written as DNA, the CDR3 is TGCAGCGTCCAGACAGGGGGAACGTATCCCAGTGACGAGCAGTACTTC.

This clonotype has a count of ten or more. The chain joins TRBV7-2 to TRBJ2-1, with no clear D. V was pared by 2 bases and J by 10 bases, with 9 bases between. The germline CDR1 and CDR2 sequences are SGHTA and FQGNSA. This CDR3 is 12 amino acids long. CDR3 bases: TGTGCCAGCAGCTTAATAGTCGGGGAGCAGTTCTTC. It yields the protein CASSLIVGEQFF.

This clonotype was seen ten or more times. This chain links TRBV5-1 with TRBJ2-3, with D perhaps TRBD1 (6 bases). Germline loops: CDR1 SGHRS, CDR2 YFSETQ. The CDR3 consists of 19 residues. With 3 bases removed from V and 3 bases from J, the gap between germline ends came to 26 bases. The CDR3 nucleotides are TGCGCCAGCAGCTCGCACCCCCGACAAGAAGGGGGAAGGACAGATACGCAGTATTTT. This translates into CASSSHPRQEGGRTDTQYF.